This TCR beta chain was recorded in a study of shared clonotypes between healthy human individuals. About this clone: As yet, its antigen is unknown.

Study observations and caveats: Of the naive CD4 clonotypes, approximately 5% were shared across several donors. Naive subsets usually exceeded memory subsets in estimated richness.

The CDR3 loop spans 14 amino acids. V shed 4 bases, J shed 7 bases, and the junction held 7 bases outside the gene matches. The V gene's germline CDR1 is KGHSH and CDR2 LQKENI. HIV-negative, healthy adults without recent acute infections or vaccinations were the donors. Sequencing was performed with immunoSEQ multiplex PCR; in TCRdb, only in-frame clones are kept and a portion is missing. The sample yields around 2.5 million clones, roughly 93% seen once. The material sequenced was naive CD4+ T cells from PBMCs. Subset reported: CD45RA+ positively selected. The rearrangement links TRBV18 to TRBJ1-5; 7 bases are a match to TRBD1. The source is a man between 18 and 29 years old in good health. Some clones in this sample may be carry-over from other donors' samples. The CDR3 DNA sequence: TGTGCCAGCTCACAGGGACAGAGTATCCAGCCCCAGCATTTT. It yields the protein CASSQGQSIQPQHF. Based on the CDR3 plus reference TRBV18 and TRBJ1-5, the full variable domain is NAGVMQNPRHLVRRRGQEARLRCSPMKGHSHVYWYRQLPEEGLKFMVYLQKENIIDESGMPKERFSAEFPKEGPSILRIQQVVRGDSAAYFCASSQGQSIQPQHFGDGTRLSIL.